The source of this TCR beta chain is a study of beta chain features in type 1 diabetes. CDR1 SGHTA and CDR2 FQGNSA come from the germline V gene. V lost 2 bases and J 5 bases, leaving 4 bases between the germline ends. The CDR3 loop spans 11 amino acids. Study-wide findings and caveats: Naive, central memory and regulatory TCRB repertoires appeared more similar among patients than healthy donors. Among all four CD4+ subsets, Type 1 diabetes patients had TCRB CDR3s that were moderately but significantly shorter.

Isolated RNA was reverse transcribed in full, so expressed TCRB transcripts were sequenced. This table comes from immunoSEQ multiplex PCR, and its TCRdb copy is limited to in-frame clones, with some not included. The sample holds around 650,000 clones, 12% seen once. Comments on this clone: Its antigen is not identified.

This chain connects TRBV7-2 to TRBJ2-7; D ambiguous. The source material was naive CD4+ T cells from blood. The TCR sequence derives from a man aged 25 to 40 with type 1 diabetes. CDR3 sequence reads: CASSLFDEQYF. The CDR3 coding sequence is TGTGCCAGCAGCTTATTCGACGAGCAGTACTTC.